This T cell receptor beta chain emerged from a study of T cell changes during pregnancy in multiple sclerosis. From germline, CDR1 is SGDLS and CDR2 YYNGEE. J was trimmed by 7 bases and V by 8 bases; bases with no gene match: 5. This CDR3 has 12 amino acids. Using immunoSEQ multiplex PCR, the repertoire was profiled, and TCRdb retains in-frame clones only, with some absent. The top ten hold more than 3% of the sample, which has roughly 63,000 clones, 93% seen once. This TCR was recovered from a female donor with multiple sclerosis, enrolled in a pregnancy study. The sample consisted of CD8+ T cells from peripheral blood mononuclear cells, taken in the second trimester of pregnancy. This sequence joins TRBV9 and TRBJ2-2; 7 bases are a match to TRBD1. The CDR3 DNA reads TGTGCCAGTAGGGGGCGCAACGGGGAGCTGTTTTTT. This translates into CASRGRNGELFF.